This entry lists 22 T cell receptor beta chains sequenced from one sample in a study of identifying expanded T cells in peripheral blood. Measured with immunoSEQ multiplex PCR; TCRdb has only the in-frame clones, and not every one. Among around 84,000 clones listed, about 90% were seen once. The sample consisted of blood. The receptors derive from a person between 18 and 69 years old in good health.

This chain joins TRBV23-1 and TRBJ2-7, with a possible D match to TRBD1 (6 bases). TRBV23-1 is an open reading frame whose function is uncertain. The V end was cut by 1 base, the J end by 0 bases, with 10 bases between. There are 15 residues in the CDR3. This CDR3 is CASSQWAGVSYEQYF. CDR3 DNA sequence: TGCGCCAGCAGTCAATGGGCAGGGGTCTCCTACGAGCAGTACTTC.

The chain has TRBV28 and TRBJ2-1; no clear D gene. The V and J ends lost 7 bases and 4 bases respectively, with 11 bases between them. CDR1 MDHEN and CDR2 SYDVKM come from the germline V gene. The CDR3 is made up of 13 amino acids. The CDR3 region has the DNA TGTGCCAGCACCCTGACTGGATACAATGAGCAGTTCTTC. Amino acids: CASTLTGYNEQFF.

This chain uses TRBV19 with TRBJ1-1; the D gene is possibly TRBD1 (6 bases). This CDR3 contains 15 residues. Germline V gene sequence: CDR1 LNHDA, CDR2 SQIVND (reference sequence). The V end lost 3 bases, the J end lost 1 base, and 12 bases lay between the germline ends. CDR3 coding DNA: TGTGCCAGTAGTATGGGCCGGACAGCGAACACTGAAGCTTTCTTT. This gives the protein CASSMGRTANTEAFF.

This chain connects TRBV6-5 to TRBJ1-1, with 10 bases that match TRBD1. The CDR3 runs to 14 residues. Trimming at V came to 0 bases and at J to 5 bases, leaving 0 bases not matched to a gene. Germline assignment: CDR1 MNHEY and CDR2 SVGAGI. This CDR3 reads CASSYSDRGTEAFF. The CDR3 bases are TGTGCCAGCAGTTACTCGGACAGGGGGACTGAAGCTTTCTTT.

J is TRBJ2-1 and V is TRBV10-2; TRBD1 matches at 9 bases. Looked up from germline, CDR1 is WSHSY and CDR2 is SAAADI. V was clipped by 6 bases and J by 8 bases; unmatched bases: 5. The CDR3 is made up of 13 amino acids. The CDR3 DNA is TGCGCCAGCAGGAGAGGGACAGGGTATGAGCAGTTCTTC. Translated: CASRRGTGYEQFF.

The V gene is TRBV9, the J gene TRBJ2-1, with TRBD2 identical over 13 bases. This CDR3 spans 16 amino acids. Germline loops: CDR1 SGDLS, CDR2 YYNGEE. Trimming at V came to 4 bases and at J to 9 bases, leaving 10 bases not matched to a gene. In nucleotides, the CDR3 is TGTGCCAGCAGCACCTACGGACTAGCGGGAGCTGCTGAGCAGTTCTTC. It encodes CASSTYGLAGAAEQFF.

On this clone itself: The sample contains more than one DNA sequence encoding this CDR3. The chain carries TRBV5-4 and TRBJ2-7; D unclear. The CDR3 length is 14 residues. CDR1 and CDR2 (germline): SGHNT, YYREEE (reference sequence). V gave up 0 bases and J gave up 0 bases, with 7 bases separating them. Here the CDR3 DNA reads TGTGCCAGCAGCTTGGCCTCAAGCTCCTACGAGCAGTACTTC. This gives the protein CASSLASSSYEQYF.

The J gene is TRBJ2-7, the V gene TRBV11-2; TRBD1 might be the D (5 bases). Looked up from germline, CDR1 is SGHAT and CDR2 is FQNNGV. The CDR3 is 12 amino acids. V was shortened by 5 bases and J by 4 bases, with 9 bases between the two germline ends. The chain's CDR3 is CASSSDRYEQYF. In nucleotides, the CDR3 is TGTGCCAGCAGCAGTGACAGATACGAGCAGTACTTC.

In its sample, this clone was seen once. This sequence joins TRBV19 and TRBJ1-1; D might be TRBD1 (6 bases). Trimming took 4 bases from V and 1 from J, leaving 16 bases between them. This CDR3 spans 16 amino acids. Germline CDR1 is LNHDA and CDR2 is SQIVND (reference sequence). The chain's CDR3 is CASSTDNRDRNTEAFF. The CDR3, as DNA: TGTGCCAGTAGTACCGATAACAGGGATCGGAACACTGAAGCTTTCTTT. Full variable domain (remainder filled in from reference TRBV19 and TRBJ1-1): DGGITQSPKYLFRKEGQNVTLSCEQNLNHDAMYWYRQDPGQGLRLIYYSQIVNDFQKGDIAEGYSVSREKKESFPLTVTSAQKNPTAFYLCASSTDNRDRNTEAFFGQGTRLTVV.

The chain has TRBV6-1 and TRBJ1-1; no firm D call. V dropped 2 bases and J dropped 1 base, with 14 bases sitting between them. The CDR3 contains 16 residues. Germline V gene sequence: CDR1 MNHNS, CDR2 SASEGT. The CDR3: CASSEPLLTPNTEAFF. The DNA for the CDR3 is TGTGCCAGCAGTGAACCCCTTTTGACACCGAACACTGAAGCTTTCTTT.

This sequence joins TRBV7-3 and TRBJ1-1; tentative D call: TRBD1 (6 bases). Germline-derived CDR1 and CDR2 are SGHTA and FQGTGA. This CDR3 contains 14 residues. V lost 3 bases and J lost 4, with 12 bases in between. The CDR3 bases are TGTGCCAGCAGCTTGACAGGAGCAGGCACTGAAGCTTTCTTT. This encodes CASSLTGAGTEAFF.

The chain uses TRBV5-4 and TRBJ1-1, with 10 bases that match TRBD1. CDR1 and CDR2 from the germline V gene are SGHNT and YYREEE (reference sequence). V lost 4 bases to trimming and J lost 7 bases; unmatched junction nucleotides: 7. The CDR3 extends over 14 amino acids. This chain's CDR3 is CASSRTGGLFEAFF. CDR3 nucleotides: TGTGCCAGCAGCAGGACAGGGGGACTTTTTGAAGCTTTCTTT.

The CDR3 bases are TGTGCCAGTAGTATGCAGGGCGGCTACGAGCAGTACTTC. Encoded protein: CASSMQGGYEQYF. J is TRBJ2-7 and V is TRBV19; tentatively, D is TRBD1 (5 bases). V lost 3 bases, J lost 3 bases, and 9 bases lay in between. CDR1 and CDR2 from the germline V gene are LNHDA and SQIVND (reference sequence). The CDR3 covers 13 residues.

The V and J genes are TRBV9 and TRBJ1-2; D is uncertain. The CDR3 has 12 amino acids. Germline V CDR1 and CDR2: SGDLS, YYNGEE. Trimming took 0 bases from V and 9 from J, leaving 9 bases between them. CDR3 in DNA: TGTGCCAGCAGCGTAGAAGGGTTTAGCTACACCTTC. Its translation: CASSVEGFSYTF.

This clone was detected once. This chain connects TRBV2 to TRBJ2-3; perhaps TRBD1 as D (5 bases). Trimming removed 8 bases from V and 2 bases from J, with 14 bases in between. The germline CDR1 and CDR2 sequences are SNHLY and FYNNEI. CDR3 length: 14 amino acids. CDR3 sequence reads: CASQGDIHTDTQYF. CDR3 nucleotide sequence: TGTGCCAGCCAGGGCGATATTCACACAGATACGCAGTATTTT.

The chain carries TRBV9 and TRBJ2-3; 10 positions agree with TRBD2. The germline V gene encodes CDR1 SGDLS and CDR2 YYNGEE. Losses at the gene ends were 0 bases for V and 3 bases for J; bases not matched to a gene: 7. CDR3 length: 17 residues. The CDR3 DNA is TGTGCCAGCAGCGTAGGGCTCTTTAGCGGGAGGACAGATACGCAGTATTTT. This gives the protein CASSVGLFSGRTDTQYF.

This clone was detected only once. V usage is TRBV6-5 and J usage is TRBJ2-7; tentatively, D is TRBD2 (5 bases). Deletions cut 5 bases from V and 3 bases from J, with 14 bases between. Germline V gene lookup returns CDR1 MNHEY and CDR2 SVGAGI. The CDR3 covers 14 residues. The CDR3 sequence: CASSPSAGGYEQYF. In nucleotides, the CDR3 is TGTGCCAGCAGTCCTTCCGCGGGTGGCTACGAGCAGTACTTC.

The chain employs TRBV15 and TRBJ1-1; D remains unclear. The CDR3 contains 16 residues. V lost 4 bases to trimming and J lost 1 base, with 16 bases between them. From germline, CDR1 is LNHNV and CDR2 YYDKDF (reference sequence). CDR3 loop: CATSTGSNRGNTEAFF. CDR3 nucleotides: TGTGCCACCAGCACTGGGAGTAACCGGGGGAACACTGAAGCTTTCTTT.

The J gene is TRBJ1-1, the V gene TRBV5-4, with 8 positions matching TRBD1. This CDR3 has 15 residues. J lost 5 bases, V lost 4 bases, and 10 bases had no gene match. CDR1 SGHNT and CDR2 YYREEE come from the germline V gene (reference sequence). CDR3 coding DNA: TGTGCCAGCAGCACCCTACGGACAGGGCGAACTGAAGCTTTCTTT. As protein: CASSTLRTGRTEAFF. Full variable domain (outside the CDR3, taken from reference TRBV5-4 and TRBJ1-1): ETGVTQSPTHLIKTRGQQVTLRCSSQSGHNTVSWYQQALGQGPQFIFQYYREEENGRGNFPPRFSGLQFPNYSSELNVNALELDDSALYLCASSTLRTGRTEAFFGQGTRLTVV.

The V call is TRBV2, the J call TRBJ1-5, with 7 bases fitting TRBD1. This CDR3 contains 18 residues. Trimming took 4 bases from V and 0 from J; bases not matched to a gene: 12. The germline CDR1 and CDR2 sequences are SNHLY and FYNNEI. CDR3 nucleotides: TGTGCCAGCAGTGCAGGGGGGCCGAATTATTATAGCAATCAGCCCCAGCATTTT. Translated, it gives CASSAGGPNYYSNQPQHF.

The V gene is TRBV2, the J gene TRBJ1-2, with a possible D match to TRBD1 (5 bases). CDR3 size: 15 residues. The germline V gene has CDR1 SNHLY and CDR2 FYNNEI. Trimming took 7 bases from V and 8 from J, leaving 23 bases between them. The CDR3, as DNA: TGTGCCAGCATCCCGGGACGGAACCCGGTGGGGGGCTACACCTTC. Its translation: CASIPGRNPVGGYTF.

The CDR3 DNA sequence: TGTGCCAGCAGACATTTCCGCTCTGGGGCCAACGTCCTGACTTTC. Encoded protein: CASRHFRSGANVLTF. The J gene is TRBJ2-6, the V gene TRBV11-2; D unresolved. V was clipped by 6 bases and J by 0 bases, with 9 bases between them. The germline V gene has CDR1 SGHAT and CDR2 FQNNGV. CDR3 size: 15 residues.